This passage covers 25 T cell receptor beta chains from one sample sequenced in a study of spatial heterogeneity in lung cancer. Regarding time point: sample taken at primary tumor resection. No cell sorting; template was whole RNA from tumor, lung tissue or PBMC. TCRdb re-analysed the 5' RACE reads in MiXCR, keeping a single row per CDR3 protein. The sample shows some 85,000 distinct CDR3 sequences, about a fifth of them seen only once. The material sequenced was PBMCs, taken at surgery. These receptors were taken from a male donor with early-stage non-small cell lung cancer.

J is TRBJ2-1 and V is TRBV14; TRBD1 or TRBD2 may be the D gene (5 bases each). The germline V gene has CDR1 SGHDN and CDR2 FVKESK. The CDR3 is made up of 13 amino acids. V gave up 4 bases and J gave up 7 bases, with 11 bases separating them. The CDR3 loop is CASSPGPPNEQFF. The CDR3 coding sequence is TGTGCCAGCAGCCCGGGACCCCCAAATGAGCAGTTCTTC.

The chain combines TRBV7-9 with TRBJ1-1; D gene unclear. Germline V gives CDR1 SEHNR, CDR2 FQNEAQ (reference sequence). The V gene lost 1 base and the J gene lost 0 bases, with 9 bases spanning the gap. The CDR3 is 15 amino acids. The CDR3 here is CASSLEGSLNTEAFF. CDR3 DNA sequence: TGTGCCAGCAGCTTAGAGGGCAGCCTGAACACTGAAGCTTTCTTT.

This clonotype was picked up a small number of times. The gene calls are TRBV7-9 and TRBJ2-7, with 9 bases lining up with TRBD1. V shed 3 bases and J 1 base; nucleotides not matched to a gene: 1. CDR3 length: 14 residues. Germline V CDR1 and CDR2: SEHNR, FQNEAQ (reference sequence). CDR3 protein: CASSFDRGSYEQYF. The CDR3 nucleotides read TGTGCCAGCAGCTTCGACAGGGGGTCCTACGAGCAGTACTTC.

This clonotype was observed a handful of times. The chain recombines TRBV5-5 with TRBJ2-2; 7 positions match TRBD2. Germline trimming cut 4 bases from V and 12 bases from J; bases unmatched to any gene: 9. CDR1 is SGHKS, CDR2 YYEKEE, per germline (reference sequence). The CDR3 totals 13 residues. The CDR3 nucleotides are TGTGCCAGCAGCCTCGAGCCGGGACTACAGCTGTTTTTT. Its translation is CASSLEPGLQLFF.

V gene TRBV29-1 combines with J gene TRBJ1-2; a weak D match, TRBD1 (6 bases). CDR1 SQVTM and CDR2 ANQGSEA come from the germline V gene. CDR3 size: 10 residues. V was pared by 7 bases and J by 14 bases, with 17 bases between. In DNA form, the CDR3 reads TGCAGCGACCAAACCGGGACAACAACCTTC. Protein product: CSDQTGTTTF.

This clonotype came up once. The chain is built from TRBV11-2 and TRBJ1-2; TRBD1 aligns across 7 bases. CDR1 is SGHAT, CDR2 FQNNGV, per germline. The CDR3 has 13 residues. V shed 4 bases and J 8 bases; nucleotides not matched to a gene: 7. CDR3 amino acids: CASSSDRTGGYTF. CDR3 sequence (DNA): TGTGCCAGCAGCTCGGACAGGACGGGGGGCTACACCTTC.

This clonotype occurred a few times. CDR3 loop: CASSVDPAGGPDTQYF. The DNA of the CDR3 is TGTGCCAGCAGCGTAGATCCAGCGGGAGGGCCAGATACGCAGTATTTT. This rearrangement joins TRBV9 to TRBJ2-3, with TRBD2 matching over 10 bases. The V gene's germline CDR1 is SGDLS and CDR2 YYNGEE. The CDR3 length is 16 residues. Trimming took 0 bases from V and 4 from J; bases not matched to a gene: 5.

CDR3 DNA sequence: TGTGCCAGCAGTCTACAGCTATTTCCCTACAATGAGCAGTTCTTC. Translated, it gives CASSLQLFPYNEQFF. The chain recombines TRBV27 with TRBJ2-1; D unresolved. CDR3 length equals 15 residues. Germline V gene sequence: CDR1 MNHEY, CDR2 SMNVEV (reference sequence). V was cut by 5 bases and J by 2 bases, with 13 bases left in between.

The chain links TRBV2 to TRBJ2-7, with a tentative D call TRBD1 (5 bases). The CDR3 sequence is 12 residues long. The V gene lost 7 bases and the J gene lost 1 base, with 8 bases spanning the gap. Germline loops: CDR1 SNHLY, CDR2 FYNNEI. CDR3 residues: CASTTVSYEQYF. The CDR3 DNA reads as TGTGCCAGCACGACAGTTTCCTACGAGCAGTACTTC.

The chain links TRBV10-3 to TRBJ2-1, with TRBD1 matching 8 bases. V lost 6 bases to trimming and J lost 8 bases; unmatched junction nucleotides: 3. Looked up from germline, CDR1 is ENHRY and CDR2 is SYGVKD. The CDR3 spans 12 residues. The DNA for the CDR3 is TGTGCCATCAGCCAGGGGGCGGATGAGCAGTTCTTC. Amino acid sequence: CAISQGADEQFF.

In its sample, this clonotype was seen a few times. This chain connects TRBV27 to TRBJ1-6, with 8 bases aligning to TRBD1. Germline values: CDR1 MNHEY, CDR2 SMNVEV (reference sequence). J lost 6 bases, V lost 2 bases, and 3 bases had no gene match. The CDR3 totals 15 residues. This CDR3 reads CASSLPQGANSPLHF. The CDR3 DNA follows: TGTGCCAGCAGTTTACCGCAGGGGGCTAATTCACCCCTCCACTTT.

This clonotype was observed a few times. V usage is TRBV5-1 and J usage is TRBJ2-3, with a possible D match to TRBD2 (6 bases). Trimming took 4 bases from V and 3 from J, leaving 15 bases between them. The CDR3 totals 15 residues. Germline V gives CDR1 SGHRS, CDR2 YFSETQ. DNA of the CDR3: TGCGCCAGCAGCCCCCGCACGGGAGAAACAGATACGCAGTATTTT. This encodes CASSPRTGETDTQYF.

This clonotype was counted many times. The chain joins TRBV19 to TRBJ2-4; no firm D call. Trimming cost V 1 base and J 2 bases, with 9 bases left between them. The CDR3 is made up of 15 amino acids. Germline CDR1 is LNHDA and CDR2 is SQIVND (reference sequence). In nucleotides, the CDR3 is TGTGCCAGTAGTATAGGTCCCGGGTCCAAAAACATTCAGTACTTC. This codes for CASSIGPGSKNIQYF.

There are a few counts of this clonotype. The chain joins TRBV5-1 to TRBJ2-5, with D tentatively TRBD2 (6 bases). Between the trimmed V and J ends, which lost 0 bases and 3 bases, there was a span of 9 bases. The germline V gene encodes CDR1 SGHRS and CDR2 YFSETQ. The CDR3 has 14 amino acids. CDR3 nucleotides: TGCGCCAGCAGCTTGGGACTAGTTGAAGAGACCCAGTACTTC. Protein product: CASSLGLVEETQYF.

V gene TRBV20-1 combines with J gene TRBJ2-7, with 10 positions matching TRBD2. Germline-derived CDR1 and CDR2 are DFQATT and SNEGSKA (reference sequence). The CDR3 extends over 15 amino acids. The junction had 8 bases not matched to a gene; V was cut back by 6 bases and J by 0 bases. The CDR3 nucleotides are TGCAGTGCCATAACTAGCGGGGTTAGCTCCTACGAGCAGTACTTC. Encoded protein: CSAITSGVSSYEQYF.

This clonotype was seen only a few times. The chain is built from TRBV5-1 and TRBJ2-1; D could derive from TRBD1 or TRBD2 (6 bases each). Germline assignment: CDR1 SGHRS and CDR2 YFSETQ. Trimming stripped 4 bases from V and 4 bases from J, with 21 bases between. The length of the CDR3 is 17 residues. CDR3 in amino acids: CASSLGGTSPFYNEQFF. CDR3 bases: TGCGCCAGCAGCCTAGGGGGGACATCTCCTTTTTACAATGAGCAGTTCTTC.

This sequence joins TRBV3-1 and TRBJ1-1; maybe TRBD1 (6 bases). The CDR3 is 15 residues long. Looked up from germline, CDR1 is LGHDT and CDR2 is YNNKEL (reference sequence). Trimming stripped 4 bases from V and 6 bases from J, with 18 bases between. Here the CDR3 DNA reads TGTGCCAGCAGCCGAAATAGGGGGGGGACGTCTGAAGCTTTCTTT. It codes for CASSRNRGGTSEAFF.

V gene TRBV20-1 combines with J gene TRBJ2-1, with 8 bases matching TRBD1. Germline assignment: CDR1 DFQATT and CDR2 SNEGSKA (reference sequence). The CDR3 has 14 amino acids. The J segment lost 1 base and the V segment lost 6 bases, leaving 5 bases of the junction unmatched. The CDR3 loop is CSARGQGSYNEQFF. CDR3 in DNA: TGCAGTGCGCGTGGACAGGGTTCCTACAATGAGCAGTTCTTC.

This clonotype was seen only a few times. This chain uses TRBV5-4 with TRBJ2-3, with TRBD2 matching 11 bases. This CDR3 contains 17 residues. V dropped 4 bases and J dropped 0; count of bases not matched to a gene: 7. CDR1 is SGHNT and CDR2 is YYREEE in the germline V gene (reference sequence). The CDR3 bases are TGTGCCAGCAGCCCAGGGGGGACTAGCGGTAGCACAGATACGCAGTATTTT. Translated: CASSPGGTSGSTDTQYF.

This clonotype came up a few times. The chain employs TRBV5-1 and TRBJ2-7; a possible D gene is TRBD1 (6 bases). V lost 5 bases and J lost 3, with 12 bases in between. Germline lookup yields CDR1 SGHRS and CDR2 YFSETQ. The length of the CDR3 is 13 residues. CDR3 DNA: TGCGCCAGCAGAAGGACAGCCTTCTACGAGCAGTACTTC. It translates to CASRRTAFYEQYF.

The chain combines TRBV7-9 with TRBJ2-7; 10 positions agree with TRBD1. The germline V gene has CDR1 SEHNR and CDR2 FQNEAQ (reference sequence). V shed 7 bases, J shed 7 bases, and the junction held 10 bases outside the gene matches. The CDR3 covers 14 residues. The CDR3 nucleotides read TGTGCCAGCAATAGGGCGGGACAGGGGTATGAGCAGTACTTC. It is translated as CASNRAGQGYEQYF. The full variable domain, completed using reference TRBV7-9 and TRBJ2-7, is DTGVSQNPRHKITKRGQNVTFRCDPISEHNRLYWYRQTLGQGPEFLTYFQNEAQLEKSRLLSDRFSAERPKGSFSTLEIQRTEQGDSAMYLCASNRAGQGYEQYFGPGTRLTVT.

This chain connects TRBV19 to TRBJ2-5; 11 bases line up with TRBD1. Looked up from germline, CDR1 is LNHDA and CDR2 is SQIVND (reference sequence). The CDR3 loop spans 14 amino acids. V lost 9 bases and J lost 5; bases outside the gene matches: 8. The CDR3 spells CASQRTGGGETQYF. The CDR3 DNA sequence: TGTGCCAGCCAAAGGACAGGGGGCGGGGAGACCCAGTACTTC.

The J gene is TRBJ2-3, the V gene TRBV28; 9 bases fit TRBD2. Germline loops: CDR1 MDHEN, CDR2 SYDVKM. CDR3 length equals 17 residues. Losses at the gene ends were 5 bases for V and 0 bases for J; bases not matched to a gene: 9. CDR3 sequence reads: CASSGPLAGASTDTQYF. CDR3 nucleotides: TGTGCCAGCAGTGGCCCACTAGCGGGTGCTAGCACAGATACGCAGTATTTT.

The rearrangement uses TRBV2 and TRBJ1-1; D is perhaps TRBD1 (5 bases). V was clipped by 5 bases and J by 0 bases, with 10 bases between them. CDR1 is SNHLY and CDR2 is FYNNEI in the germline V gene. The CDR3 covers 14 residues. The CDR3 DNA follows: TGTGCCAGCAGTCGGGACGGAGTGAACACTGAAGCTTTCTTT. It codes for CASSRDGVNTEAFF.

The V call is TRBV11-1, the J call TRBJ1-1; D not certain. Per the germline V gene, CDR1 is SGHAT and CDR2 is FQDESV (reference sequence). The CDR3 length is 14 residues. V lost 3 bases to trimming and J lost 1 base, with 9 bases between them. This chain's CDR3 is CASSFLGRNTEAFF. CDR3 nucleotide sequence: TGTGCCAGCAGCTTTCTCGGCAGGAACACTGAAGCTTTCTTT.